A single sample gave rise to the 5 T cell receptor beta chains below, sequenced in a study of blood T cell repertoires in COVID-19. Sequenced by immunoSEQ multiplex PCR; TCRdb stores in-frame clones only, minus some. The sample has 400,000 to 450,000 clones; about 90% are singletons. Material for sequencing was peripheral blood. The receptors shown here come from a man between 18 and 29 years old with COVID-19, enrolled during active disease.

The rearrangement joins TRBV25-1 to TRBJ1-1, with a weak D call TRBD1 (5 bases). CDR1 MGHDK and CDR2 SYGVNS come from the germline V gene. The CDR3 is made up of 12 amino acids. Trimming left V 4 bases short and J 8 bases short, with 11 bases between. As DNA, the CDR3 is TGTGCCAGCAGTGGGGGCGGGACGGAAGCTTTCTTT. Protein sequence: CASSGGGTEAFF.

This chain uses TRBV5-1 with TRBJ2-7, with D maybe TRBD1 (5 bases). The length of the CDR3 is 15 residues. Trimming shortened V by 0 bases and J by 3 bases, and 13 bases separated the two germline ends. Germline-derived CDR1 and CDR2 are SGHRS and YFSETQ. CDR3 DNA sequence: TGCGCCAGCAGCTTGGCCGTGGACGGACACTACGAGCAGTACTTC. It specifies CASSLAVDGHYEQYF.

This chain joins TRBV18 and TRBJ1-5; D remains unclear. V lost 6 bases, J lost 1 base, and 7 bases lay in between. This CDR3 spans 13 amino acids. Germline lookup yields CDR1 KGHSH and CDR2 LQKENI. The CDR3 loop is CASSAESNQPQHF. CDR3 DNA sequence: TGTGCCAGCTCGGCGGAGAGCAATCAGCCCCAGCATTTT.

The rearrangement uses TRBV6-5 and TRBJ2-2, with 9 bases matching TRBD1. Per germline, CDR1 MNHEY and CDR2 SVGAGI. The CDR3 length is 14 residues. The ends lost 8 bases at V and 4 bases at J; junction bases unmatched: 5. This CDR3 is CASQGTGRTGELFF. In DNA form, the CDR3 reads TGTGCCAGCCAAGGGACAGGGCGCACCGGGGAGCTGTTTTTT.

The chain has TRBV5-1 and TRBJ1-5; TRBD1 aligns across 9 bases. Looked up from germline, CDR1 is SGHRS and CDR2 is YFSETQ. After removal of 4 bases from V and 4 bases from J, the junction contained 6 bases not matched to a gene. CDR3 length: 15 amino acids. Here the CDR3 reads CASSLTGGVNQPQHF. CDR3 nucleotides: TGCGCCAGCAGCCTGACAGGGGGTGTAAATCAGCCCCAGCATTTT. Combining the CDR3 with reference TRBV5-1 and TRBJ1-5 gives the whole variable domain KAGVTQTPRYLIKTRGQQVTLSCSPISGHRSVSWYQQTPGQGLQFLFEYFSETQRNKGNFPGRFSGRQFSNSRSEMNVSTLELGDSALYLCASSLTGGVNQPQHFGDGTRLSIL.